These 16 T cell receptor beta chains were sequenced from one sample in a study of identical twins (dated by TCRdb to about 2016). Receptor amplification or capture employed 5' RACE. The data were produced on an Illumina HiSeq 2000. The public reads were reprocessed in TCRdb via fastp at Q25 and MiXCR, keeping in-frame beta chains. Each CDR3 protein gets just one entry, which takes the most common genes and DNA from the rows behind it. Within this sample are roughly 470,000 distinct CDR3 sequences, with roughly an eighth of them counted one time only. The ten largest make up about 0.97% of the sample. These data are also associated with another study on yellow fever vaccine responses in identical twins.

The sequenced material came from CD4+ T cells sorted from blood. The receptors derive from a woman younger than 35 in good health.

This clonotype has just a few counts. J is TRBJ2-1 and V is TRBV5-1; D not resolved. V dropped 1 base and J dropped 8 bases, with 4 bases sitting between them. Germline V gene sequence: CDR1 SGHRS, CDR2 YFSETQ. CDR3 length: 11 amino acids. The CDR3 sequence: CASSLKDEQFF. The CDR3 nucleotides read TGCGCCAGCAGCTTGAAGGATGAGCAGTTCTTC.

The chain links TRBV6-1 to TRBJ2-2, with D perhaps TRBD2 (5 bases). Germline V gene lookup returns CDR1 MNHNS and CDR2 SASEGT. V was shortened by 2 bases and J by 7 bases, with 8 bases between the two germline ends. The CDR3 has 13 amino acids. CDR3: CASSEMRDGELFF. The CDR3 nucleotides read TGTGCCAGCAGTGAAATGAGGGACGGGGAGCTGTTTTTT.

This chain connects TRBV5-1 to TRBJ1-1; D gene ambiguous. This CDR3 is 19 amino acids long. The germline V gene has CDR1 SGHRS and CDR2 YFSETQ. V lost 2 bases and J lost 3, with 26 bases in between. This CDR3 reads CASSFGVPGMVGWDTEAFF. The CDR3 DNA reads TGCGCCAGCAGCTTCGGGGTGCCGGGGATGGTAGGCTGGGACACTGAAGCTTTCTTT.

CDR3 in amino acids: CASSPPDRGANTGELFF. CDR3 sequence (DNA): TGTGCCAGCAGTCCACCGGACAGGGGAGCGAACACCGGGGAGCTGTTTTTT. The V call is TRBV28, the J call TRBJ2-2; 9 nucleotides match TRBD1. The CDR3 is 17 residues long. Germline lookup yields CDR1 MDHEN and CDR2 SYDVKM. V dropped 5 bases and J dropped 0; count of bases not matched to a gene: 7.

In this sample, this clonotype turned up a few times. The chain links TRBV2 to TRBJ1-1, with D uncertain. There are 13 residues in the CDR3. Germline V lookup: CDR1 SNHLY, CDR2 FYNNEI. Trimming stripped 6 bases from V and 0 bases from J, with 8 bases between. In DNA, the CDR3 is TGTGCCAGCAGAGAACAGATGAACACTGAAGCTTTCTTT. This encodes CASREQMNTEAFF.

This clonotype was seen at least ten times. Mismatch with germline at one junction end may stem from a read error. This chain joins TRBV7-2 and TRBJ2-1; D is unresolved. This CDR3 has 11 residues. Germline values: CDR1 SGHTA, CDR2 FQGNSA. DNA for the CDR3: TGTGCCAGCAGCTTAGGCTCGGACCGCCTCTTC. It is translated as CASSLGSDRLF.

This clonotype was detected only a few times. The CDR3 coding sequence is TGCGCCAGCAGCGATCGCCTAGGGGGGGTCCAAGAGACCCAGTACTTC. This sequence encodes CASSDRLGGVQETQYF. This sequence joins TRBV5-1 and TRBJ2-5, with D perhaps matching TRBD2 (7 bases). This CDR3 contains 16 residues. Germline values: CDR1 SGHRS, CDR2 YFSETQ. V was cut by 4 bases and J by 1 base, with 17 bases left in between.

This clonotype showed up just a few times. The rearrangement uses TRBV20-1 and TRBJ2-1; TRBD2 agrees at 14 bases. The CDR3 covers 15 residues. The trim removed 3 bases at V and 7 bases at J, leaving 5 bases unmatched. In germline, CDR1 is DFQATT, CDR2 SNEGSKA (reference sequence). CDR3 coding DNA: TGCAGTGCTAGGATGGGACTAGCGGGAGTAAATGAGCAGTTCTTC. The encoded protein is CSARMGLAGVNEQFF.

This clonotype was seen more than once but under ten times. The rearrangement links TRBV12-3 or TRBV12-4 to TRBJ2-2; D ambiguous. The CDR3 spans 13 residues. Trimming took 7 bases from V and 4 from J, leaving 10 bases between them. The CDR3: CASKTDLTGELFF. The CDR3 DNA sequence: TGTGCCAGCAAAACGGACCTCACCGGGGAGCTGTTTTTT.

This clonotype has at least ten counts. The rearrangement links TRBV7-8 to TRBJ2-1; TRBD2 is a possible D gene (6 bases). The V end was cut by 5 bases, the J end by 5 bases, with 22 bases between. This CDR3 comprises 17 residues. The germline V gene encodes CDR1 SGHVS and CDR2 FQNEAQ. CDR3 DNA: TGTGCCAGCAGCCCGAGCACACCGGGACTGTTGAACAATGAGCAGTTCTTC. Translated, it gives CASSPSTPGLLNNEQFF.

The J gene is TRBJ1-1, the V gene TRBV10-3; 8 bases are a match to TRBD1. The CDR3 covers 14 residues. The ends lost 5 bases at V and 3 bases at J; junction bases unmatched: 5. Germline V lookup: CDR1 ENHRY, CDR2 SYGVKD. The CDR3 spells CAISYRGEDTEAFF. As DNA, the CDR3 is TGTGCCATCAGTTACAGGGGGGAGGACACTGAAGCTTTCTTT.

This clonotype came up a few times. The rearrangement joins TRBV7-9 to TRBJ2-2; 7 nucleotides line up with TRBD1. The V gene's germline CDR1 is SEHNR and CDR2 FQNEAQ (reference sequence). J was trimmed by 4 bases and V by 10 bases; bases with no gene match: 9. This CDR3 is built from 14 residues. CDR3 DNA sequence: TGTGCCACCAGTAGACAGGGAAGCACCGGGGAGCTGTTTTTT. The encoded protein is CATSRQGSTGELFF.

The chain is built from TRBV7-2 and TRBJ2-7; 12 nucleotides align to TRBD2. There are 13 residues in the CDR3. Trimming removed 7 bases from V and 4 bases from J; junction bases left unmatched: 2. Looked up from germline, CDR1 is SGHTA and CDR2 is FQGNSA. The CDR3 DNA reads TGTGCCAGCAATCTAGCGGGGGGGTACGAGCAGTACTTC. It specifies CASNLAGGYEQYF.

The chain carries TRBV6-6 and TRBJ1-5; D unclear. The CDR3 is 12 residues long. Germline values: CDR1 MNHNY, CDR2 SVGAGI (reference sequence). Trimming cost V 6 bases and J 5 bases, with 8 bases left between them. The CDR3 protein is CASSFADQPQHF. The CDR3 nucleotides read TGTGCCAGCAGCTTCGCCGATCAGCCCCAGCATTTT.

This clonotype was seen only a few times. The CDR3 region is CASSQALYYEQYF. The CDR3 coding sequence is TGCGCCAGCAGCCAAGCACTATATTACGAGCAGTACTTC. The genes are TRBV4-3 and TRBJ2-7; D not certain. The CDR3 totals 13 residues. V lost 1 base, J lost 4 bases, and 8 bases lay in between. The V gene's germline CDR1 is LGHNA and CDR2 YSLEER.

Points on this clonotype: One junction end disagrees with the germline gene, perhaps due to a read error. The chain carries TRBV7-7 and TRBJ2-3; a possible D gene is TRBD2 (5 bases). This CDR3 comprises 14 residues. Germline CDR1 SSHAT, CDR2 FNYEAQ (reference sequence). In DNA form, the CDR3 reads TGTGCTAGCAGCTTATCATCGGGTAGCGCCCCGCAGTATTTT. It yields the protein CASSLSSGSAPQYF. The variable domain in full, completed from reference TRBV7-7 and TRBJ2-3, reads GAGVSQSPRYKVTKRGQDVTLRCDPISSHATLYWYQQALGQGPEFLTYFNYEAQPDKSGLPSDRFSAERPEGSISTLTIQRTEQRDSAMYRCASSLSSGSAPQYFGPGTRLTVL.